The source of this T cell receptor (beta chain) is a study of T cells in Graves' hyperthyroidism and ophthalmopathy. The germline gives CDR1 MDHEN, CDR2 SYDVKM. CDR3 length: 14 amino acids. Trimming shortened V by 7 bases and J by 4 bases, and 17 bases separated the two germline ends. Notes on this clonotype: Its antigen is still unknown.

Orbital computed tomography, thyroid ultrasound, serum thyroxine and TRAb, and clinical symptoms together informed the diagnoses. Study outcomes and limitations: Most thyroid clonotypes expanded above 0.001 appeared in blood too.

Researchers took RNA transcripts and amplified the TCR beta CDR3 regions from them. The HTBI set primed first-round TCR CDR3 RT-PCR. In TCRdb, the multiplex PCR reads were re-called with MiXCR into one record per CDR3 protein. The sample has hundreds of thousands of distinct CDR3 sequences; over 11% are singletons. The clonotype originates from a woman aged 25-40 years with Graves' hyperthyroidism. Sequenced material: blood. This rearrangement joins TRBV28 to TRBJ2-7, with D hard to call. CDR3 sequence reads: CASTLDRVVYEQYF. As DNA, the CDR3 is TGTGCCAGCACTCTCGATAGGGTGGTTTACGAGCAGTACTTC.